These T cell receptor beta chains were read from a single sample in a study of blood T cells in healthy people across ages. TCRdb reprocessed the 5' RACE reads with MiXCR, giving one entry per CDR3 protein. This sample has about 1.5 million distinct CDR3 sequences, with approximately 42% found just once. Sequenced sample: blood. These receptors came from a young woman in good health. CDR3s include the opening cysteine and the closing phenylalanine or tryptophan. The D gene is left open where the match is weak. Size values are once, few and many counts, or a class for expanded clones, and some rows have none.

v_gene: TRBV6-6; abundance: few; d_gene: -; j_gene: TRBJ2-5; CDR3nt: TGTGCCAGCAGGTCCACCAACCAAGAGACCCAGTACTTC; CDR3aa: CASRSTNQETQYF
v_gene: TRBV3-1; abundance: few; d_gene: TRBD2; j_gene: TRBJ2-5; CDR3nt: TGTGCCAGCAGCCAAAGCGGGGGGGGACAAGAGACCCAGTACTTC; CDR3aa: CASSQSGGGQETQYF
v_gene: TRBV29-1; abundance: -; d_gene: TRBD1; j_gene: TRBJ1-2; CDR3nt: TGCAGCGTTGAAGACGAGGACAGGGGGAACTATGGCTACACTTTC; CDR3aa: CSVEDEDRGNYGYTF
v_gene: TRBV24-1; abundance: -; d_gene: -; j_gene: TRBJ2-6; CDR3nt: TGTGCCACCAGTGGCCCAGGGGCTGGGGCCAACGTCCTGACTTTC; CDR3aa: CATSGPGAGANVLTF
v_gene: TRBV5-1; abundance: -; d_gene: -; j_gene: TRBJ2-1; CDR3nt: TGCGCCAGCAGCTTGGATGGAGGGATGGGATACAATGAGCAGTTCTTC; CDR3aa: CASSLDGGMGYNEQFF
v_gene: TRBV29-1; abundance: -; d_gene: TRBD1; j_gene: TRBJ1-2; CDR3nt: TGCAGCGGGATGTCAGGGGGGGCCTATGGCTACACCTTC; CDR3aa: CSGMSGGAYGYTF
v_gene: TRBV20-1; abundance: -; d_gene: -; j_gene: TRBJ2-7; CDR3nt: TGCAGCGCTAGAGGTCTCGCGGACTCCCCCTACGAGCAGTACTTC; CDR3aa: CSARGLADSPYEQYF
v_gene: TRBV12-3/TRBV12-4; abundance: -; d_gene: -; j_gene: TRBJ2-5; CDR3nt: TGTGCCAGCAGTCCCCAGGTCGGAGAGACCCAGTACTTC; CDR3aa: CASSPQVGETQYF
v_gene: TRBV13; abundance: -; d_gene: TRBD2; j_gene: TRBJ2-5; CDR3nt: TGTGCCAGCAGCATCGTAGCGGGGGGGGAAGAGACCCAGTACTTC; CDR3aa: CASSIVAGGEETQYF
v_gene: TRBV7-2; abundance: -; d_gene: -; j_gene: TRBJ1-2; CDR3nt: TGTGCCAGCAGCCCAGCCGTAGGTAACTATGGCTACACCTTC; CDR3aa: CASSPAVGNYGYTF
v_gene: TRBV6-5; abundance: -; d_gene: TRBD2; j_gene: TRBJ2-2; CDR3nt: TGTGCCAGCAGTTACTCGATAGGACTAGCGGGAGGTTCCACCGGGGAGCTGTTTTTT; CDR3aa: CASSYSIGLAGGSTGELFF
v_gene: TRBV12-3/TRBV12-4; abundance: few; d_gene: -; j_gene: TRBJ2-7; CDR3nt: TGTGCCAGCCCCCTATCCGGTGCCAGGGTCCCACTCTACGAGCAGTACTTC; CDR3aa: CASPLSGARVPLYEQYF
v_gene: TRBV12-3/TRBV12-4; abundance: -; d_gene: -; j_gene: TRBJ2-7; CDR3nt: TGTGCCAGCAGTTCGCCGACACCGCTTCCCTACGAGCAGTACTTC; CDR3aa: CASSSPTPLPYEQYF
v_gene: TRBV2; abundance: -; d_gene: TRBD1; j_gene: TRBJ2-6; CDR3nt: TGTGCCAGCAGTCGGGACAGATCTGGGGCCAACGTCCTGACTTTC; CDR3aa: CASSRDRSGANVLTF
v_gene: TRBV14; abundance: -; d_gene: TRBD1; j_gene: TRBJ1-1; CDR3nt: TGTGCCAGCAGCCGCCTGGCAGGGGGGAACACTGAAGCTTTCTTT; CDR3aa: CASSRLAGGNTEAFF
v_gene: TRBV20-1; abundance: once; d_gene: TRBD1; j_gene: TRBJ1-6; CDR3nt: TGCAGGGGGCGGGACAGCTATATTTCACCCCTCCACTTT; CDR3aa: CRGRDSYISPLHF
v_gene: TRBV11-2; abundance: few; d_gene: TRBD2; j_gene: TRBJ2-1; CDR3nt: TGTGCCAGCAGCTTTGGTAGCGGGGGGAGCCACAATGAGCAGTTCTTC; CDR3aa: CASSFGSGGSHNEQFF
v_gene: TRBV27; abundance: -; d_gene: -; j_gene: TRBJ2-7; CDR3nt: TGTGCCAGCAGGCCACAGGTCTCCCTCTCCTACGAGCAGTACTTC; CDR3aa: CASRPQVSLSYEQYF
v_gene: TRBV12-3/TRBV12-4; abundance: -; d_gene: TRBD2; j_gene: TRBJ2-2; CDR3nt: TGTGCCAGCGCGGTAGCGGGAAGTATATCCGGGGAGCTGTTTTTT; CDR3aa: CASAVAGSISGELFF
v_gene: TRBV12-3/TRBV12-4; abundance: -; d_gene: -; j_gene: TRBJ2-6; CDR3nt: TGTGCCAGCAGTTTTACGGGAGTTTCTGGGGCCAACGTCCTGACTTTC; CDR3aa: CASSFTGVSGANVLTF
v_gene: TRBV5-1; abundance: few; d_gene: TRBD1; j_gene: TRBJ1-1; CDR3nt: TGCGCCAGCAGCCTACTTCGGGACAGGGTTGATGGAGCTTTCTTT; CDR3aa: CASSLLRDRVDGAFF
v_gene: TRBV27; abundance: once; d_gene: -; j_gene: TRBJ2-2; CDR3nt: TGTGCCAGCGGCCGGACGGGGACGGGCGGGGAGCTGTTTTTT; CDR3aa: CASGRTGTGGELFF
v_gene: TRBV5-1; abundance: -; d_gene: TRBD1; j_gene: TRBJ1-4; CDR3nt: TGCGCCAGCAGCATCGGACAGGGACTAACAACTAATGAAAAACTGTTTTTT; CDR3aa: CASSIGQGLTTNEKLFF
v_gene: TRBV20-1; abundance: -; d_gene: TRBD1; j_gene: TRBJ2-1; CDR3nt: TGCAGTGCTAGAGTCCCTGAGGGACAGAGTACCACAATGAGCATCCAACGTGGTTATAATGAGCAGTTCTTC; CDR3aa: CSARVPEGQSTTMSIQRGYNEQFF
v_gene: TRBV25-1; abundance: -; d_gene: -; j_gene: TRBJ2-5; CDR3nt: TGTGCCAGCAGTGAATCCCAGGGACCTCAAGAGACCCAGTACTTC; CDR3aa: CASSESQGPQETQYF
v_gene: TRBV27; abundance: -; d_gene: -; j_gene: TRBJ2-1; CDR3nt: TGTGCCAGCAGCCTCGGGACTCCCATCGATGAGCAGTTCTTC; CDR3aa: CASSLGTPIDEQFF
v_gene: TRBV2; abundance: few; d_gene: -; j_gene: TRBJ2-4; CDR3nt: TGTGCCAGCAGTGAGGTAGCAGCGATAAACATTCAGTACTTC; CDR3aa: CASSEVAAINIQYF
v_gene: TRBV6-1; abundance: few; d_gene: -; j_gene: TRBJ1-4; CDR3nt: TGTGCCAGCAGTGAAATCAGCGGGGCAACTAATGAAAAACTGTTTTTT; CDR3aa: CASSEISGATNEKLFF
v_gene: TRBV18; abundance: -; d_gene: -; j_gene: TRBJ1-5; CDR3nt: TGTGCCAGCTCACCTAGGAGCGTCAATAGCAATCAGCCCCAGCATTTT; CDR3aa: CASSPRSVNSNQPQHF
v_gene: TRBV4-1; abundance: once; d_gene: -; j_gene: TRBJ1-2; CDR3nt: TGCGCCAGCAGCCCTCAAGGGCCTGAATGTGACCTGGTGTATGGCTACACCTTC; CDR3aa: CASSPQGPECDLVYGYTF
v_gene: TRBV25-1; abundance: once; d_gene: -; j_gene: TRBJ1-2; CDR3nt: TGTGCCACCCGGGCTGGGTCTTATGATGGTGGCTACACCTTC; CDR3aa: CATRAGSYDGGYTF
v_gene: TRBV5-1; abundance: -; d_gene: TRBD2; j_gene: TRBJ2-3; CDR3nt: TGCGCCAGCAGCTTGGTGCGGGGGGCCCCCACAGATACGCAGTATTTT; CDR3aa: CASSLVRGAPTDTQYF
v_gene: TRBV4-1; abundance: -; d_gene: TRBD2; j_gene: TRBJ2-3; CDR3nt: TGCGCCAGCAGCCAAGAAGCGGAGGGGAGGGCGGGGCTTAGCACAGATACGCAGTATTTT; CDR3aa: CASSQEAEGRAGLSTDTQYF
v_gene: TRBV4-1; abundance: -; d_gene: -; j_gene: TRBJ1-5; CDR3nt: TGCGCCAGCAGCCAAGGGCAACTGACGAATCAGCCCCAGCATTTT; CDR3aa: CASSQGQLTNQPQHF
v_gene: TRBV5-1; abundance: -; d_gene: -; j_gene: TRBJ2-3; CDR3nt: TGCGCCAGCTACCGAAAGGCGGGCGATATCCGCACAGATACGCAGTATTTT; CDR3aa: CASYRKAGDIRTDTQYF
v_gene: TRBV5-1; abundance: -; d_gene: -; j_gene: TRBJ2-7; CDR3nt: TGCGCCAGCAGCTTGGCCGAACGTCTCGAGCAGTACTTC; CDR3aa: CASSLAERLEQYF
v_gene: TRBV4-1; abundance: few; d_gene: -; j_gene: TRBJ2-7; CDR3nt: TGCGCCAGCAGCCAAGTTAGGCGCCAGGGAACCTACGAGCAGTACTTC; CDR3aa: CASSQVRRQGTYEQYF
v_gene: TRBV29-1; abundance: -; d_gene: -; j_gene: TRBJ1-2; CDR3nt: TGCAGCGTTTACGCGGGGGCAGATGGCTACACCTTC; CDR3aa: CSVYAGADGYTF
v_gene: TRBV6-4; abundance: -; d_gene: TRBD1; j_gene: TRBJ1-1; CDR3nt: TGTGCCAGCAGTCGTACCGGGACAGCCGCTGAAGCTTTCTTT; CDR3aa: CASSRTGTAAEAFF
v_gene: TRBV28; abundance: few; d_gene: -; j_gene: TRBJ1-2; CDR3nt: TGTGCCACCGACAGCCGGACCTATGGCTACACCTTC; CDR3aa: CATDSRTYGYTF
v_gene: TRBV5-1; abundance: few; d_gene: -; j_gene: TRBJ2-5; CDR3nt: TGCGCCAGCAGCTTTACAGAGCAAGAGACCCAGTACTTC; CDR3aa: CASSFTEQETQYF
v_gene: TRBV6-5; abundance: -; d_gene: -; j_gene: TRBJ2-3; CDR3nt: TGTGCCAGCAGTTACTTTCCCACAGATACGCAGTATTTT; CDR3aa: CASSYFPTDTQYF
v_gene: TRBV20-1; abundance: -; d_gene: -; j_gene: TRBJ2-7; CDR3nt: TGCAGTGGCGCAACGAACTACGAGCAGTACTTC; CDR3aa: CSGATNYEQYF
v_gene: TRBV27; abundance: -; d_gene: TRBD1; j_gene: TRBJ1-6; CDR3nt: TGTGCCAGCAGTAAGGGACAGCTAGATTCACCCCTCCACTTT; CDR3aa: CASSKGQLDSPLHF
v_gene: TRBV5-1; abundance: many; d_gene: -; j_gene: TRBJ2-7; CDR3nt: TGTGCCAGCAGTCCCGACAACTACGAGCAGTACTTC; CDR3aa: CASSPDNYEQYF
v_gene: TRBV18; abundance: -; d_gene: -; j_gene: TRBJ1-2; CDR3nt: TGTGCCAGCTCACCAGACGAACGGTTGGGCTACACCTTC; CDR3aa: CASSPDERLGYTF
v_gene: TRBV7-2; abundance: -; d_gene: -; j_gene: TRBJ2-7; CDR3nt: TGTGCCAGCAGCTTCTCGGACGTGGACCCCTCCTACGAGCAGTACTTC; CDR3aa: CASSFSDVDPSYEQYF